This is a list of T cell receptor beta chains from one sample in a study of human T cells and chemical hapten exposure. MiXCR, applied by TCRdb to the RACE reads, yields one record per CDR3 protein. Found here are approximately 95,000 distinct CDR3 sequences, about an eighth of them singletons; the top ten hold approximately 3.3%. Material: whole blood, obtained in connection with sensitization to the hapten diphenylcyclopropenone (DPC). Receptors originate from a woman between 40 and 50 years old with alopecia areata. Some clones in this sample may be carry-over from other donors' samples. Both conserved end residues are part of each CDR3. The D gene is left open where the match is weak. Rows may omit the clone size; those that give it use once, few, many or a size class.

j_call: TRBJ1-1; v_call: TRBV29-1; d_call: TRBD1; clone_size: few; cdr3_length: 13; cdr3_aa: CSVLAGGNTEAFF; cdr3_nt: TGCAGCGTTCTCGCAGGGGGGAACACTGAAGCTTTCTTT
j_call: TRBJ1-3; v_call: TRBV30; d_call: NA; clone_size: NA; cdr3_length: 13; cdr3_aa: CAWSVYTRNTIYF; cdr3_nt: TGTGCCTGGAGTGTATACACCCGAAACACCATATATTTT
j_call: TRBJ1-1; v_call: TRBV5-6; d_call: NA; clone_size: many; cdr3_length: 14; cdr3_aa: CASSFPVMNTEAFF; cdr3_nt: TGTGCCAGCAGCTTTCCCGTTATGAACACTGAAGCTTTCTTT
j_call: TRBJ2-1; v_call: TRBV18; d_call: NA; clone_size: few; cdr3_length: 15; cdr3_aa: CASSPQVVAGNEQFF; cdr3_nt: TGTGCCAGCTCACCCCAGGTCGTAGCAGGCAATGAGCAGTTCTTC
j_call: TRBJ1-2; v_call: TRBV20-1; d_call: TRBD1; clone_size: few; cdr3_length: 15; cdr3_aa: CSARGGQGEAHGYTF; cdr3_nt: TGCAGTGCTAGAGGAGGACAGGGAGAGGCCCATGGCTACACCTTC
j_call: TRBJ2-7; v_call: TRBV7-6; d_call: NA; clone_size: few; cdr3_length: 13; cdr3_aa: CASSFNWDYEQYF; cdr3_nt: TGTGCCAGCAGCTTTAATTGGGACTACGAGCAGTACTTC
j_call: TRBJ1-1; v_call: TRBV12-3/TRBV12-4; d_call: NA; clone_size: few; cdr3_length: 12; cdr3_aa: CASRIGVTEAFF; cdr3_nt: TGTGCCAGCAGGATCGGAGTCACTGAAGCTTTCTTT
j_call: TRBJ2-1; v_call: TRBV20-1; d_call: TRBD2; clone_size: many; cdr3_length: 14; cdr3_aa: CSARVASGGGEQFF; cdr3_nt: TGCAGTGCTAGAGTGGCTAGCGGGGGCGGGGAGCAGTTCTTC
j_call: TRBJ2-2; v_call: TRBV10-1; d_call: NA; clone_size: few; cdr3_length: 13; cdr3_aa: CASRHGNTGELFF; cdr3_nt: TGCGCCAGCAGGCACGGGAACACCGGGGAGCTGTTTTTT
j_call: TRBJ2-7; v_call: TRBV28; d_call: NA; clone_size: few; cdr3_length: 14; cdr3_aa: CASRPGGNSYEQYF; cdr3_nt: TGTGCCAGCAGACCAGGAGGGAACTCCTACGAGCAGTACTTC
j_call: TRBJ1-1; v_call: TRBV29-1; d_call: NA; clone_size: NA; cdr3_length: 11; cdr3_aa: CSVVVATEAFF; cdr3_nt: TGCAGCGTTGTGGTGGCGACTGAAGCTTTCTTT
j_call: TRBJ1-2; v_call: TRBV29-1; d_call: NA; clone_size: few; cdr3_length: 11; cdr3_aa: CSVAPGIGYTF; cdr3_nt: TGCAGCGTTGCTCCGGGAATTGGCTACACCTTC
j_call: TRBJ2-7; v_call: TRBV30; d_call: NA; clone_size: few; cdr3_length: 13; cdr3_aa: CAWSVARVGEQYF; cdr3_nt: TGTGCCTGGAGTGTAGCCAGGGTGGGCGAGCAGTACTTC
j_call: TRBJ2-5; v_call: TRBV4-1; d_call: TRBD2; clone_size: NA; cdr3_length: 15; cdr3_aa: CASSLGSGGPETQYF; cdr3_nt: TGCGCCAGCAGCCTGGGGAGCGGGGGGCCAGAGACCCAGTACTTC
j_call: TRBJ2-7; v_call: TRBV6-5; d_call: TRBD2; clone_size: many; cdr3_length: 14; cdr3_aa: CASSRSGEVHEQYF; cdr3_nt: TGTGCCAGCAGTCGTAGCGGGGAGGTCCACGAGCAGTACTTC
j_call: TRBJ2-7; v_call: TRBV27; d_call: TRBD1; clone_size: few; cdr3_length: 17; cdr3_aa: CASSLFSGGQGGGEQYF; cdr3_nt: TGTGCCAGCAGTTTATTCTCGGGGGGACAGGGAGGAGGCGAGCAGTACTTC
j_call: TRBJ1-6; v_call: TRBV4-1; d_call: NA; clone_size: NA; cdr3_length: 16; cdr3_aa: CASSLRSDRGNSPLHF; cdr3_nt: TGCGCCAGCAGCCTGAGGTCCGATCGCGGGAATTCACCCCTCCACTTT
j_call: TRBJ2-1; v_call: TRBV4-3; d_call: TRBD2; clone_size: few; cdr3_length: 18; cdr3_aa: CASSLLGLAGGSYNEQFF; cdr3_nt: TGCGCCAGCAGCCTCCTGGGGCTAGCGGGAGGATCCTACAATGAGCAGTTCTTC
j_call: TRBJ2-7; v_call: TRBV20-1; d_call: TRBD1; clone_size: once; cdr3_length: 12; cdr3_aa: CSVGTGIYEQYF; cdr3_nt: TGCAGTGTCGGGACAGGGATCTACGAGCAGTACTTC
j_call: TRBJ1-5; v_call: TRBV7-9; d_call: NA; clone_size: many; cdr3_length: 15; cdr3_aa: CASSSGSNSNQPQHF; cdr3_nt: TGTGCCAGCAGCTCGGGCAGCAATAGCAATCAGCCCCAGCATTTT
j_call: TRBJ1-5; v_call: TRBV29-1; d_call: NA; clone_size: many; cdr3_length: 15; cdr3_aa: CSVGGGRLSNQPQHF; cdr3_nt: TGCAGCGTTGGGGGGGGGCGGTTGAGCAATCAGCCCCAGCATTTT
j_call: TRBJ1-1; v_call: TRBV20-1; d_call: NA; clone_size: NA; cdr3_length: 13; cdr3_aa: CRLTGGMNTEAFF; cdr3_nt: TGCAGGTTGACGGGGGGAATGAACACTGAAGCTTTCTTT
j_call: TRBJ2-1; v_call: TRBV20-1; d_call: NA; clone_size: many; cdr3_length: 13; cdr3_aa: CSARGGQTNEQFF; cdr3_nt: TGCAGTGCTAGGGGGGGGCAGACCAATGAGCAGTTCTTC
j_call: TRBJ2-7; v_call: TRBV29-1; d_call: NA; clone_size: few; cdr3_length: 13; cdr3_aa: CSVRGQISYEQYF; cdr3_nt: TGCAGTGTCCGAGGGCAAATCTCCTACGAGCAGTACTTC
j_call: TRBJ2-6; v_call: TRBV28; d_call: TRBD2; clone_size: NA; cdr3_length: 18; cdr3_aa: CASSTGGLAGTGANVPTF; cdr3_nt: TGTGCCAGCAGTACTGGGGGGCTAGCGGGAACTGGGGCCAACGTCCCGACTTTC
j_call: TRBJ1-2; v_call: TRBV19; d_call: NA; clone_size: few; cdr3_length: 14; cdr3_aa: CASSIGATGYGYTF; cdr3_nt: TGTGCCAGTAGTATCGGCGCAACCGGCTATGGCTACACCTTC
j_call: TRBJ2-7; v_call: TRBV25-1; d_call: TRBD2; clone_size: many; cdr3_length: 16; cdr3_aa: CASSESIASGTYEQYF; cdr3_nt: TGTGCCAGCAGTGAAAGTATCGCTAGCGGGACATACGAGCAGTACTTC
j_call: TRBJ2-7; v_call: TRBV7-2; d_call: NA; clone_size: many; cdr3_length: 13; cdr3_aa: CASSLGRGNEQYF; cdr3_nt: TGTGCCAGCAGCTTAGGACGGGGGAACGAGCAGTACTTC
j_call: TRBJ2-7; v_call: TRBV6-6; d_call: TRBD1; clone_size: many; cdr3_length: 16; cdr3_aa: CASSISSGQVPYEQYF; cdr3_nt: TGTGCCAGCAGTATCAGTTCGGGACAGGTCCCCTACGAGCAGTACTTC
j_call: TRBJ2-3; v_call: TRBV30; d_call: TRBD2; clone_size: many; cdr3_length: 14; cdr3_aa: CACVLAGSTDTQYF; cdr3_nt: TGTGCCTGCGTACTAGCGGGCAGCACAGATACGCAGTATTTT
j_call: TRBJ2-3; v_call: TRBV6-4; d_call: NA; clone_size: many; cdr3_length: 16; cdr3_aa: CASSDSTGGSTDTQYF; cdr3_nt: TGTGCCAGCAGTGACTCTACTGGGGGGAGCACAGATACGCAGTATTTT
j_call: TRBJ1-5; v_call: TRBV24-1; d_call: NA; clone_size: NA; cdr3_length: 10; cdr3_aa: CARCDQPQHF; cdr3_nt: TGTGCCCGTTGCGATCAGCCCCAGCATTTT
j_call: TRBJ2-7; v_call: TRBV6-2/TRBV6-3; d_call: NA; clone_size: many; cdr3_length: 13; cdr3_aa: CASSWGETYEQYF; cdr3_nt: TGTGCCAGCAGTTGGGGGGAGACCTACGAGCAGTACTTC
j_call: TRBJ2-7; v_call: TRBV20-1; d_call: TRBD2; clone_size: many; cdr3_length: 13; cdr3_aa: CSASRTSQYEQYF; cdr3_nt: TGCAGTGCTAGCCGGACTAGTCAGTACGAGCAGTACTTC
j_call: TRBJ1-2; v_call: TRBV7-2; d_call: NA; clone_size: NA; cdr3_length: 14; cdr3_aa: CASRSGTSSYGYTF; cdr3_nt: TGTGCCAGCAGATCAGGGACTAGTTCGTATGGCTACACCTTC
j_call: TRBJ1-1; v_call: TRBV10-3; d_call: TRBD1; clone_size: few; cdr3_length: 14; cdr3_aa: CAISIQGANTEAFF; cdr3_nt: TGTGCCATCAGTATCCAGGGGGCGAACACTGAAGCTTTCTTT
j_call: TRBJ1-1; v_call: TRBV5-4; d_call: NA; clone_size: many; cdr3_length: 14; cdr3_aa: CASSPTGLNTEAFF; cdr3_nt: TGTGCCAGCAGCCCAACAGGGCTGAACACTGAAGCTTTCTTT
j_call: TRBJ1-1; v_call: TRBV9; d_call: NA; clone_size: NA; cdr3_length: 13; cdr3_aa: CASSSTLNTEAFF; cdr3_nt: TGTGCCAGCAGCTCGACACTGAACACTGAAGCTTTCTTT
j_call: TRBJ2-1; v_call: TRBV12-3/TRBV12-4; d_call: TRBD2; clone_size: many; cdr3_length: 16; cdr3_aa: CASSLYRGGASDEQFF; cdr3_nt: TGTGCCAGCAGTTTATATAGGGGAGGGGCCTCGGATGAGCAGTTCTTC
j_call: TRBJ1-2; v_call: TRBV20-1; d_call: NA; clone_size: NA; cdr3_length: 15; cdr3_aa: CSARDSVGNNYGYTF; cdr3_nt: TGCAGTGCTAGAGATTCCGTCGGAAATAACTATGGCTACACCTTC
j_call: TRBJ2-2; v_call: TRBV24-1; d_call: TRBD1; clone_size: NA; cdr3_length: 18; cdr3_aa: CATSPNRGSFVFPGELFF; cdr3_nt: TGTGCCACCAGCCCAAACAGGGGGTCTTTTGTATTCCCCGGGGAGCTGTTTTTT
j_call: TRBJ1-5; v_call: TRBV20-1; d_call: TRBD1; clone_size: NA; cdr3_length: 18; cdr3_aa: CSARSGTGSLNSNQPQHF; cdr3_nt: TGCAGTGCTAGGTCGGGGACAGGGAGCCTAAATAGCAATCAGCCCCAGCATTTT
j_call: TRBJ2-5; v_call: TRBV20-1; d_call: NA; clone_size: few; cdr3_length: 12; cdr3_aa: CSAKGAQETQYF; cdr3_nt: TGCAGTGCTAAAGGGGCCCAAGAGACCCAGTACTTC
j_call: TRBJ1-5; v_call: TRBV6-5; d_call: NA; clone_size: NA; cdr3_length: 16; cdr3_aa: CASSPRGQGSNQPQHF; cdr3_nt: TGTGCCAGCTCTCCTCGGGGGCAGGGTAGCAATCAGCCCCAGCATTTT
j_call: TRBJ1-1; v_call: TRBV28; d_call: TRBD1; clone_size: NA; cdr3_length: 14; cdr3_aa: CASTPGGGLTEAFF; cdr3_nt: TGTGCCAGCACCCCAGGGGGGGGGCTTACTGAAGCTTTCTTT
j_call: TRBJ1-1; v_call: TRBV7-9; d_call: NA; clone_size: many; cdr3_length: 15; cdr3_aa: CASSLARAQGTEAFF; cdr3_nt: TGTGCCAGCAGCTTAGCCAGGGCCCAGGGGACTGAAGCTTTCTTT
j_call: TRBJ2-1; v_call: TRBV7-9; d_call: NA; clone_size: NA; cdr3_length: 15; cdr3_aa: CASSLASGLADEQFF; cdr3_nt: TGTGCCAGCAGCTTAGCGTCGGGTCTAGCAGATGAGCAGTTCTTC
j_call: TRBJ1-1; v_call: TRBV29-1; d_call: NA; clone_size: many; cdr3_length: 11; cdr3_aa: CSTGRDTEAFF; cdr3_nt: TGCAGCACCGGACGGGACACTGAAGCTTTCTTT
j_call: TRBJ1-1; v_call: TRBV7-9; d_call: NA; clone_size: many; cdr3_length: 14; cdr3_aa: CASSRDRWTTEAFF; cdr3_nt: TGTGCCAGCAGCCGCGACAGGTGGACTACTGAAGCTTTCTTT
j_call: TRBJ1-1; v_call: TRBV5-5; d_call: NA; clone_size: many; cdr3_length: 14; cdr3_aa: CASSLLSTGTEAFF; cdr3_nt: TGTGCCAGCAGCTTGCTCAGTACAGGCACTGAAGCTTTCTTT
j_call: TRBJ2-7; v_call: TRBV11-2; d_call: NA; clone_size: few; cdr3_length: 13; cdr3_aa: CASSTDPNGEQYF; cdr3_nt: TGTGCCAGCAGCACTGATCCCAATGGGGAGCAGTACTTC
j_call: TRBJ2-1; v_call: TRBV19; d_call: TRBD2; clone_size: few; cdr3_length: 15; cdr3_aa: CASSISASGYNEQFF; cdr3_nt: TGTGCCAGTAGTATTTCCGCTAGCGGTTACAATGAGCAGTTCTTC
j_call: TRBJ1-2; v_call: TRBV27; d_call: NA; clone_size: NA; cdr3_length: 17; cdr3_aa: CASSWSAGNGANYGYTF; cdr3_nt: TGTGCCAGCAGTTGGTCGGCAGGGAACGGGGCTAACTATGGCTACACCTTC